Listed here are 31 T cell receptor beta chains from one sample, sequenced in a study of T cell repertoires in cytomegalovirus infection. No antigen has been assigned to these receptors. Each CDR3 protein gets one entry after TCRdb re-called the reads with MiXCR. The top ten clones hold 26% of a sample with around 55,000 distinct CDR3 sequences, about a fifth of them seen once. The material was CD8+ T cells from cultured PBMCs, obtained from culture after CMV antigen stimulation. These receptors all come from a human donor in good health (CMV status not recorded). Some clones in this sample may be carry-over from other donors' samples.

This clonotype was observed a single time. This CDR3 reads CASSGKTGGYEQFF. Written as DNA, the CDR3 is TGTGCCAGCAGCGGAAAGACAGGGGGGTATGAGCAGTTCTTC. This rearrangement joins TRBV7-9 to TRBJ2-1; 9 bases fit TRBD1. J lost 8 bases, V lost 5 bases, and 7 bases had no gene match. CDR3 length: 14 residues. Germline V lookup: CDR1 SEHNR, CDR2 FQNEAQ (reference sequence).

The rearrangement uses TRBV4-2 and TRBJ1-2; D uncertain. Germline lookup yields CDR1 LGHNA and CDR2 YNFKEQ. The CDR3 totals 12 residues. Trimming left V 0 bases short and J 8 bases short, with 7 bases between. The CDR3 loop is CASSQDAEGYTF. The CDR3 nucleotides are TGTGCCAGCAGCCAAGATGCCGAAGGCTACACCTTC.

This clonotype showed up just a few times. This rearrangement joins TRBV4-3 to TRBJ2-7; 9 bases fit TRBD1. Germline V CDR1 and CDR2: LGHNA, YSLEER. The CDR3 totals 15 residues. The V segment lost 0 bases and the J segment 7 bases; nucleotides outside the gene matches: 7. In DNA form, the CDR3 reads TGCGCCAGCAGCCAAGATGAGGGACAGGGATTGGAGCAGTACTTC. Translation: CASSQDEGQGLEQYF.

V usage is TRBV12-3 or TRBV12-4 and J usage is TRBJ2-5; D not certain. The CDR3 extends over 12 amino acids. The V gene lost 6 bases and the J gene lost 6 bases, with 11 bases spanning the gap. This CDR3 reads CASSKIEKTQYF. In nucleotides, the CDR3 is TGTGCCAGCAGCAAAATAGAGAAGACCCAGTACTTC.

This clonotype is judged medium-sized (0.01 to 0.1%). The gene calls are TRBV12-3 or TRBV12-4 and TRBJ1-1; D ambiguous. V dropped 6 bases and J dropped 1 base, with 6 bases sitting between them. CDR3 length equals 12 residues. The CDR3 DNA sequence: TGTGCCAGCAGCCCCGGGAACACTGAAGCTTTCTTT. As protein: CASSPGNTEAFF.

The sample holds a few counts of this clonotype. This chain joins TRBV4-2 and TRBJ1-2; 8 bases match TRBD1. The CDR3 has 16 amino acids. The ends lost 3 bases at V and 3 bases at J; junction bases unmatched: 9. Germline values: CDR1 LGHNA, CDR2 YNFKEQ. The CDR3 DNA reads TGTGCCAGCAGCCACGGACAGGGCCTTTCCGACTATGGCTACACCTTC. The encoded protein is CASSHGQGLSDYGYTF.

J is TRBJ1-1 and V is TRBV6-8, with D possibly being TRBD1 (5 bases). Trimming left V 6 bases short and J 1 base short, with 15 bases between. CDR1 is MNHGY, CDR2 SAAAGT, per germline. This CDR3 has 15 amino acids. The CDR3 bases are TGTGCCAGCAGCGTCTTCCGGGGGGAGAACACTGAAGCTTTCTTT. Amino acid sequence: CASSVFRGENTEAFF.

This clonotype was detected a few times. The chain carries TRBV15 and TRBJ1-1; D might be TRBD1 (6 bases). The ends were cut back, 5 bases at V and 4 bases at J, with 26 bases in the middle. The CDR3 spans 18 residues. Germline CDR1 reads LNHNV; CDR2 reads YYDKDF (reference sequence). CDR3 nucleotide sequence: TGTGCCACCAGCGGTCGAGCCGGGACAACGGGTTTGATCACTGAAGCTTTCTTT. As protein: CATSGRAGTTGLITEAFF.

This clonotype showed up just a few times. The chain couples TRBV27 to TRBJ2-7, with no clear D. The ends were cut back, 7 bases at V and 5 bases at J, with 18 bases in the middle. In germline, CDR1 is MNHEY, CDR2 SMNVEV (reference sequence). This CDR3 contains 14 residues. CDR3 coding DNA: TGTGCCAGCACCTCCCCGTCTAGGGTCCACGAGCAGTACTTC. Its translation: CASTSPSRVHEQYF.

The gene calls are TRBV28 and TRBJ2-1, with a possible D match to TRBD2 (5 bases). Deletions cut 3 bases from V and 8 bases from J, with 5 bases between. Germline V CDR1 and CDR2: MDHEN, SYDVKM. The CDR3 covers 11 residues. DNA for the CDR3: TGTGCCAGCAGTTTGGGAGATGAGCAGTTCTTC. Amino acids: CASSLGDEQFF.

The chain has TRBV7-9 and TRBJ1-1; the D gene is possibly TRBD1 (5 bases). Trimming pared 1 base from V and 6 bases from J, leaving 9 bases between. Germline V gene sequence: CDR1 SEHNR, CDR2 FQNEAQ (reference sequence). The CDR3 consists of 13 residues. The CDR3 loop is CASSLERGAEAFF. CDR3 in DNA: TGTGCCAGCAGCTTAGAGAGAGGGGCTGAAGCTTTCTTT. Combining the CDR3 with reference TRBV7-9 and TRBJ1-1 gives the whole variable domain DTGVSQNPRHKITKRGQNVTFRCDPISEHNRLYWYRQTLGQGPEFLTYFQNEAQLEKSRLLSDRFSAERPKGSFSTLEIQRTEQGDSAMYLCASSLERGAEAFFGQGTRLTVV.

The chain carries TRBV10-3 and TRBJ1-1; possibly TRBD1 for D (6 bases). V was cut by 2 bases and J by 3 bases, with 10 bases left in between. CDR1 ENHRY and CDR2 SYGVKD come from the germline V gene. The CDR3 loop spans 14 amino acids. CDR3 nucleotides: TGTGCCATCAGTGAGGCGGACAGCCACACTGAAGCTTTCTTT. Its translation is CAISEADSHTEAFF.

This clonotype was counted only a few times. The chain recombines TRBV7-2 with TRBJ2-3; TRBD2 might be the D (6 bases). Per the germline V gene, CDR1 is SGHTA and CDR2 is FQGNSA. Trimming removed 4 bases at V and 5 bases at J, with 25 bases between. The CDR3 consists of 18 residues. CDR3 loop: CASSWDPGVYSGGDTQYF. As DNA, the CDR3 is TGTGCCAGCAGCTGGGATCCGGGGGTTTATAGTGGTGGAGATACGCAGTATTTT. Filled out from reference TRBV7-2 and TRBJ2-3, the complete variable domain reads GAGVSQSPSNKVTEKGKDVELRCDPISGHTALYWYRQSLGQGLEFLIYFQGNSAPDKSGLPSDRFSAERTGGSVSTLTIQRTQQEDSAVYLCASSWDPGVYSGGDTQYFGPGTRLTVL.

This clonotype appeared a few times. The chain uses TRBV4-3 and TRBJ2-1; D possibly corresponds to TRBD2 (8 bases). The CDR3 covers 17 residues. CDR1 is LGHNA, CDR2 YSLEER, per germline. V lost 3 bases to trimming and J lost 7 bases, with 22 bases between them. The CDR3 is CASSHRDRRAGENEQFF. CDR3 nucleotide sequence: TGCGCCAGCAGCCACCGGGACAGACGAGCGGGGGAGAATGAGCAGTTCTTC.

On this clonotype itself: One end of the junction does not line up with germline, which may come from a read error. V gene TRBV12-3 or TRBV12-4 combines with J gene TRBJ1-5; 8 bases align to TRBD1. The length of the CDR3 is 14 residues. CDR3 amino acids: CACSGTGKDQPQHF. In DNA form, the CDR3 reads TGTGCCTGCAGCGGGACAGGCAAGGATCAGCCCCAGCATTTT.

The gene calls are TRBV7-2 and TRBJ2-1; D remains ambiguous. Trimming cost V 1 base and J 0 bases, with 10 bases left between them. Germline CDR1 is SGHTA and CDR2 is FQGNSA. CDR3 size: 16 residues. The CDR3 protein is CASSLEGYSSYNEQFF. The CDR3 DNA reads TGTGCCAGCAGCTTAGAGGGCTACAGCTCCTACAATGAGCAGTTCTTC.

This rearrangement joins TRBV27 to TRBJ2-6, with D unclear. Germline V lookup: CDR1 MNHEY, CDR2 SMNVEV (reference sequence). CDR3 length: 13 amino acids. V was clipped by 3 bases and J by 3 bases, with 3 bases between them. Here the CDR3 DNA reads TGTGCCAGCAGTTTCGGTGGGGCCAACGTCCTGACTTTC. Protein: CASSFGGANVLTF.

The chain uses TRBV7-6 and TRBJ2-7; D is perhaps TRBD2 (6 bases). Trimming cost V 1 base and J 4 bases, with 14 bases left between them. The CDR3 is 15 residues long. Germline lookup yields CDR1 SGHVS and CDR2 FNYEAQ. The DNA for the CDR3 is TGTGCCAGCAGCTTAGAGGAGGGACTTCAATACGAGCAGTACTTC. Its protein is CASSLEEGLQYEQYF.

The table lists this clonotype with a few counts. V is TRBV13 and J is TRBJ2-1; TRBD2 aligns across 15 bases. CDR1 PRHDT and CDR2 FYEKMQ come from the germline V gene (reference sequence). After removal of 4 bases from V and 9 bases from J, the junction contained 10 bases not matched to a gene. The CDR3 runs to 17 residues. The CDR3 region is CASSSRTSGRAFGEQFF. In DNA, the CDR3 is TGTGCCAGCAGCTCCCGGACTAGCGGGAGGGCCTTCGGTGAGCAGTTCTTC.

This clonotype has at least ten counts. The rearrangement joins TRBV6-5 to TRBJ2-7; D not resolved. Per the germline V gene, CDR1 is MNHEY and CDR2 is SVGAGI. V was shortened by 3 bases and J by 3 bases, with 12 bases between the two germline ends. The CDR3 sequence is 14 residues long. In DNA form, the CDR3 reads TGTGCCAGCAGTTATTCCAGCGAATTCTACGAGCAGTACTTC. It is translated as CASSYSSEFYEQYF.

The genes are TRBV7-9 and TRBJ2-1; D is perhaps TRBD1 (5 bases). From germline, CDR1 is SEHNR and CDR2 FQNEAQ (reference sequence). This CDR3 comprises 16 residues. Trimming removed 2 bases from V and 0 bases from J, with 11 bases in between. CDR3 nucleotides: TGTGCCAGCAGCTTAATCCAGGGCTACTCCTACAATGAGCAGTTCTTC. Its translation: CASSLIQGYSYNEQFF.

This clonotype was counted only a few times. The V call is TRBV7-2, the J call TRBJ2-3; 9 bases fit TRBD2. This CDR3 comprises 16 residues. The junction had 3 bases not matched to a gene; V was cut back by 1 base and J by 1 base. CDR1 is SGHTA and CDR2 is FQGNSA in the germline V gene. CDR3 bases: TGTGCCAGCAGCTTAGTGTCTAGCGGGGGCACAGATACGCAGTATTTT. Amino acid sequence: CASSLVSSGGTDTQYF. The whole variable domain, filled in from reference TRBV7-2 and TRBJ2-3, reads GAGVSQSPSNKVTEKGKDVELRCDPISGHTALYWYRQSLGQGLEFLIYFQGNSAPDKSGLPSDRFSAERTGGSVSTLTIQRTQQEDSAVYLCASSLVSSGGTDTQYFGPGTRLTVL.

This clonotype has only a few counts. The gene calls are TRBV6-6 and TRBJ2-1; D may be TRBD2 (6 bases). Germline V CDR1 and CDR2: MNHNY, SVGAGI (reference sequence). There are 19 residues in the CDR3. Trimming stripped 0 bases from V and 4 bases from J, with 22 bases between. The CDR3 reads CASSYSAAPGLSEYNEQFF. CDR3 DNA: TGTGCCAGCAGTTACTCGGCGGCTCCTGGACTATCGGAATACAATGAGCAGTTCTTC.

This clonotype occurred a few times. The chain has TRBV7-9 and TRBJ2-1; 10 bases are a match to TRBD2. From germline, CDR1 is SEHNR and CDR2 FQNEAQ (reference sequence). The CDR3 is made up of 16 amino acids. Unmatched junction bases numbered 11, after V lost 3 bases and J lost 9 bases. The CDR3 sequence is CASSFPSGRAHIEQFF. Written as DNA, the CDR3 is TGTGCCAGCAGCTTCCCCAGCGGGAGGGCCCATATTGAGCAGTTCTTC.

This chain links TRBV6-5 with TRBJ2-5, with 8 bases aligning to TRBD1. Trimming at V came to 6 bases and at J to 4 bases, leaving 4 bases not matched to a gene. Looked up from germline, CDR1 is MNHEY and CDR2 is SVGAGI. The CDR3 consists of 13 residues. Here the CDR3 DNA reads TGTGCCAGCAGCATACAGGGGGTAGAGACCCAGTACTTC. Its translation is CASSIQGVETQYF.

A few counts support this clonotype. The CDR3, as DNA: TGTGCCAGCTCACCCGAGCTAGGAGGCGACAATGAGCAGTTCTTC. This translates into CASSPELGGDNEQFF. The V and J genes are TRBV18 and TRBJ2-1; tentatively, D is TRBD2 (5 bases). V was shortened by 3 bases and J by 5 bases, with 14 bases between the two germline ends. Looked up from germline, CDR1 is KGHSH and CDR2 is LQKENI. There are 15 residues in the CDR3. The full variable domain, completed using reference TRBV18 and TRBJ2-1, is NAGVMQNPRHLVRRRGQEARLRCSPMKGHSHVYWYRQLPEEGLKFMVYLQKENIIDESGMPKERFSAEFPKEGPSILRIQQVVRGDSAAYFCASSPELGGDNEQFFGPGTRLTVL.

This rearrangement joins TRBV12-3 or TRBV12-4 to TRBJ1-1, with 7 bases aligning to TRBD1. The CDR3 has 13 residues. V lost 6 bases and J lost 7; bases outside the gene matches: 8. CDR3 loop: CASSQPGTVEAFF. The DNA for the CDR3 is TGTGCCAGCAGCCAGCCTGGGACAGTTGAAGCTTTCTTT.

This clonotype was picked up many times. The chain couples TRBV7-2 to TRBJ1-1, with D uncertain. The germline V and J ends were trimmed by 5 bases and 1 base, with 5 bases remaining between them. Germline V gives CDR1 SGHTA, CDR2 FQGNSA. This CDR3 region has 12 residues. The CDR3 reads CASSKGNTEAFF. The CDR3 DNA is TGTGCCAGCAGCAAGGGGAACACTGAAGCTTTCTTT.

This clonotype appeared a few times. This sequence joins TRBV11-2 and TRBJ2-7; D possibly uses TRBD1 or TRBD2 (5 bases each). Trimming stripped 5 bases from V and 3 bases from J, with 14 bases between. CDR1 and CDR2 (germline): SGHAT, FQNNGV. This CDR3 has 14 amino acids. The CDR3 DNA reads TGTGCCAGCAGCCAGATCGGGGCAAACTACGAGCAGTACTTC. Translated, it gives CASSQIGANYEQYF.

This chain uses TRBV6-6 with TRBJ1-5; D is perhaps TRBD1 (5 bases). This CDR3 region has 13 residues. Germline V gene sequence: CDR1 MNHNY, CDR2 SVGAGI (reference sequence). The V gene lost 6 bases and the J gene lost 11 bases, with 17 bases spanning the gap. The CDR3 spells CASRTEARGAQHF. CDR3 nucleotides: TGTGCCAGCAGGACAGAAGCAAGAGGGGCCCAGCATTTT.

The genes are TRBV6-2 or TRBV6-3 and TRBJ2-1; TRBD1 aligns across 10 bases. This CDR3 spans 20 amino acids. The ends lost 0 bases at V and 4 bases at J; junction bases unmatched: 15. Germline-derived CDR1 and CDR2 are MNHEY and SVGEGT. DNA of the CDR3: TGTGCCAGCAGTTACTCGGTGGGTGGGACAGGGGACCTTCTTTACAATGAGCAGTTCTTC. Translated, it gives CASSYSVGGTGDLLYNEQFF.